These 18 T cell receptor beta chains came from one sample sequenced in a study of human T cells and chemical hapten exposure. Each CDR3 protein gets one entry after TCRdb re-called the RACE reads with MiXCR. The sample lists about 73,000 distinct CDR3 sequences, about 8.5% occurring once. The sample's time point: patch test 2, 6 weeks after DPC sensitization. Sample treatment: therapeutic diphenylcyclopropenone sensitization with weekly scalp DPC. The sequencing here drew on whole blood, taken in connection with sensitization to the hapten diphenylcyclopropenone (DPC). The receptor set was obtained from a woman aged 45-65 years with alopecia areata. Some clones in this sample may be carry-over from other donors' samples.

This clonotype was seen at least ten times. The chain recombines TRBV11-1 with TRBJ1-1; 7 nucleotides agree with TRBD1. With 5 bases clipped from V and 5 bases from J, the junction kept 5 bases outside the gene matches. Per the germline V gene, CDR1 is SGHAT and CDR2 is FQDESV (reference sequence). This CDR3 is built from 13 residues. Here the CDR3 reads CASSLTGKTEAFF. In nucleotides, the CDR3 is TGTGCCAGCAGCCTGACAGGGAAGACTGAAGCTTTCTTT.

This clonotype was recorded at least ten times. The J gene is TRBJ1-5, the V gene TRBV5-1; D call uncertain. This CDR3 has 14 amino acids. Germline V gene data show CDR1 as SGHRS and CDR2 as YFSETQ. Trimming removed 0 bases at V and 3 bases at J, with 7 bases between. CDR3 sequence reads: CASSLGSDNQPQHF. CDR3 coding DNA: TGCGCCAGCAGCTTGGGGTCGGACAATCAGCCCCAGCATTTT.

The table lists this clonotype with many counts. The V gene is TRBV5-1, the J gene TRBJ2-1, with TRBD1 matching 8 bases. Germline lookup yields CDR1 SGHRS and CDR2 YFSETQ. V dropped 5 bases and J dropped 6; count of bases not matched to a gene: 7. There are 14 residues in the CDR3. The CDR3 DNA is TGCGCCAGCAGTGGGCAGGGGGCCCCCAATGAGCAGTTCTTC. It is translated as CASSGQGAPNEQFF.

J is TRBJ2-6 and V is TRBV5-1; TRBD1 might be the D (6 bases). CDR3 size: 17 residues. Trimming removed 1 base at V and 4 bases at J, with 15 bases between. CDR1 is SGHRS, CDR2 YFSETQ, per germline. The CDR3 DNA reads TGCGCCAGCAGCTTGCGGGCAGGGGCGAACGGGGCCAACGTCCTGACTTTC. This codes for CASSLRAGANGANVLTF.

This clonotype was detected only a few times. The chain links TRBV7-7 to TRBJ2-2; 10 positions match TRBD1. Germline CDR1 and CDR2: SSHAT and FNYEAQ (reference sequence). CDR3 length: 14 amino acids. J was trimmed by 5 bases and V by 5 bases; bases with no gene match: 2. CDR3 sequence reads: CASSVDRGTGELFF. The CDR3 DNA reads TGTGCCAGCAGCGTGGACAGGGGGACCGGGGAGCTGTTTTTT.

This clonotype was observed many times. The chain joins TRBV29-1 to TRBJ2-3, with a weak D call TRBD2 (6 bases). V dropped 5 bases and J dropped 4 bases, with 19 bases sitting between them. Per the germline V gene, CDR1 is SQVTM and CDR2 is ANQGSEA. The CDR3 covers 15 residues. CDR3 loop: CSVPPLMGEADTQYF. CDR3 bases: TGCAGCGTTCCCCCCTTGATGGGGGAGGCAGATACGCAGTATTTT.

The chain carries TRBV4-1 and TRBJ1-1; 7 nucleotides agree with TRBD1. The CDR3 totals 14 residues. The junction had 5 bases not matched to a gene; V was cut back by 1 base and J by 6 bases. The germline V gene encodes CDR1 MGHRA and CDR2 YSYEKL. CDR3 residues: CASSQGGDRAEAFF. In nucleotides, the CDR3 is TGCGCCAGCAGCCAAGGGGGAGACAGGGCTGAAGCTTTCTTT.

This clonotype was found many times. This chain joins TRBV7-8 and TRBJ2-7; the D gene is possibly TRBD2 (6 bases). Trimming pared 0 bases from V and 4 bases from J, leaving 13 bases between. This CDR3 spans 15 amino acids. Germline V CDR1 and CDR2: SGHVS, FQNEAQ. The CDR3 nucleotides read TGTGCCAGCAGCTTAGCTGGGACTCAAACATACGAGCAGTACTTC. Translating gives CASSLAGTQTYEQYF.

J is TRBJ2-3 and V is TRBV20-1; D is unresolved. Germline CDR1 and CDR2: DFQATT and SNEGSKA (reference sequence). V was clipped by 6 bases and J by 3 bases, with 19 bases between them. The length of the CDR3 is 15 residues. The CDR3 reads CSAPPPRRQTDTQYF. DNA for the CDR3: TGCAGTGCCCCACCACCTAGAAGGCAAACAGATACGCAGTATTTT.

This clonotype was counted many times. The V call is TRBV30, the J call TRBJ1-5; D is unclear. CDR1 and CDR2 from the germline V gene are GTSNPN and SVGIG (reference sequence). Trimming removed 2 bases from V and 0 bases from J, with 5 bases in between. The CDR3 runs to 13 residues. The CDR3 reads CAWSMGSNQPQHF. The CDR3 DNA sequence: TGTGCCTGGAGTATGGGTAGCAATCAGCCCCAGCATTTT.

This chain links TRBV7-6 with TRBJ1-6; no definite D call. The germline gives CDR1 SGHVS, CDR2 FNYEAQ. The CDR3 is made up of 15 amino acids. V shed 1 base and J shed 10 bases, with 14 bases lying between them. In DNA form, the CDR3 reads TGTGCCAGCAGCTTAGAAAGTATGGGCAGCTCACCCCTCCACTTT. Residues: CASSLESMGSSPLHF.

This clonotype was found many times. The chain uses TRBV29-1 and TRBJ2-7, with TRBD1 as a possible D gene (7 bases). This CDR3 region has 12 residues. The ends were cut back, 7 bases at V and 7 bases at J, with 17 bases in the middle. Germline V gene data show CDR1 as SQVTM and CDR2 as ANQGSEA. Here the CDR3 reads CSAGGGSGEQYF. Written as DNA, the CDR3 is TGCAGCGCCGGAGGGGGCTCGGGGGAGCAGTACTTC.

The chain links TRBV5-4 to TRBJ2-1, with no clear D. V was cut by 0 bases and J by 2 bases, with 6 bases left in between. The CDR3 extends over 14 amino acids. CDR1 is SGHNT, CDR2 YYREEE, per germline (reference sequence). CDR3 DNA sequence: TGTGCCAGCAGCTTGGAGGGCGCCTACAATGAGCAGTTCTTC. Translating gives CASSLEGAYNEQFF. Complete variable domain (other parts from reference TRBV5-4 and TRBJ2-1): ETGVTQSPTHLIKTRGQQVTLRCSSQSGHNTVSWYQQALGQGPQFIFQYYREEENGRGNFPPRFSGLQFPNYSSELNVNALELDDSALYLCASSLEGAYNEQFFGPGTRLTVL.

This clonotype was seen a handful of times. The chain is built from TRBV27 and TRBJ1-4; a possible D gene is TRBD1 (5 bases). The CDR3 sequence is 15 residues long. V gave up 2 bases and J gave up 0 bases, with 7 bases separating them. Germline values: CDR1 MNHEY, CDR2 SMNVEV (reference sequence). CDR3 protein: CASSLAGATNEKLFF. DNA of the CDR3: TGTGCCAGCAGTTTAGCGGGGGCAACTAATGAAAAACTGTTTTTT.

This clonotype turned up a few times. This chain links TRBV7-6 with TRBJ1-3; D remains unclear. Trimming stripped 0 bases from V and 2 bases from J, with 8 bases between. The germline V gene has CDR1 SGHVS and CDR2 FNYEAQ. The CDR3 has 15 amino acids. CDR3 residues: CASSLAAGPGNTIYF. The CDR3 coding sequence is TGTGCCAGCAGCTTAGCGGCCGGACCTGGAAACACCATATATTTT. Together with reference TRBV7-6 and TRBJ1-3, the CDR3 gives the full variable domain: GAGVSQSPRYKVTKRGQDVALRCDPISGHVSLYWYRQALGQGPEFLTYFNYEAQQDKSGLPNDRFSAERPEGSISTLTIQRTEQRDSAMYRCASSLAAGPGNTIYFGEGSWLTVV.

This clonotype was observed at least ten times. The chain joins TRBV12-3 or TRBV12-4 to TRBJ2-1; TRBD2 matches 10 bases. V shed 4 bases, J shed 7 bases, and the junction held 7 bases outside the gene matches. This CDR3 region has 15 residues. The CDR3 sequence is CASSSSSGSRNEQFF. The CDR3 region has the DNA TGTGCCAGCAGTTCGTCTAGCGGGAGTCGGAATGAGCAGTTCTTC.

This clonotype was seen repeatedly, ten times or more. V gene TRBV7-2 combines with J gene TRBJ1-6; no definite D call. The CDR3 runs to 14 residues. V was pared by 5 bases and J by 12 bases, with 17 bases between. The germline gives CDR1 SGHTA, CDR2 FQGNSA. The CDR3 sequence is CASSPSTRAKPLHF. The CDR3 DNA sequence: TGTGCCAGCAGCCCATCGACAAGGGCGAAACCCCTCCACTTT.

This chain connects TRBV20-1 to TRBJ1-2; D remains ambiguous. V was clipped by 0 bases and J by 5 bases, with 13 bases between them. Germline assignment: CDR1 DFQATT and CDR2 SNEGSKA (reference sequence). The CDR3 contains 14 residues. This chain's CDR3 is CSARDLDSPYGYTF. Written as DNA, the CDR3 is TGCAGTGCTAGAGACCTGGACTCTCCTTATGGCTACACCTTC.